These 30 T cell receptor beta chains were all obtained from the same sample, sequenced in a study of shared clonotypes between healthy human individuals. Sequenced by immunoSEQ multiplex PCR; TCRdb stores in-frame clones only, minus some. Of some 490,000 clones in the sample, roughly 80% are singletons; the top ten hold approximately 12%. Sequencing was carried out using PBMCs. These receptors originate from a middle-aged woman in good health. Some clones in this sample may be carry-over from other donors' samples.

The rearrangement uses TRBV19 and TRBJ2-5; TRBD2 is a possible D gene (6 bases). TRBJ2-7 matches the DNA end more closely, so the J call is doubtful. CDR3 length: 15 residues. The germline gives CDR1 LNHDA, CDR2 SQIVND (reference sequence). The DNA for the CDR3 is TGTGCCAGTAGTATTTTTGGGGGAGGATCCTACGAGCAGTACTTC. Its translation: CASSIFGGGSYEQYF.

The chain carries TRBV4-2 and TRBJ2-5, with D possibly matching TRBD2 (6 bases). The CDR3 extends over 15 amino acids. Trimming left V 1 base short and J 4 bases short, with 13 bases between. Per the germline V gene, CDR1 is LGHNA and CDR2 is YNFKEQ. In DNA form, the CDR3 reads TGTGCCAGCAGCCAAGGCGGGCTCGGGGGAGAGACCCAGTACTTC. It is translated as CASSQGGLGGETQYF.

The V call is TRBV5-4, the J call TRBJ1-2; tentative D call: TRBD1 (5 bases). V shed 4 bases and J shed 8 bases, with 18 bases lying between them. The CDR3 runs to 14 residues. Germline assignment: CDR1 SGHNT and CDR2 YYREEE (reference sequence). The CDR3 DNA reads as TGTGCCAGCAGCCTGGACACCTCGTCTAGCGGCTACACCTTC. This encodes CASSLDTSSSGYTF.

This clone was seen once. The chain recombines TRBV5-1 with TRBJ1-3; D call uncertain. With 0 bases removed from V and 4 bases from J, the gap between germline ends came to 5 bases. CDR3 size: 13 residues. The germline V gene encodes CDR1 SGHRS and CDR2 YFSETQ. CDR3 loop: CASSLDPGNTIYF. CDR3 coding DNA: TGCGCCAGCAGCTTGGATCCCGGAAACACCATATATTTT.

This chain links TRBV7-3 with TRBJ2-7; 7 bases map to TRBD2. V lost 0 bases to trimming and J lost 3 bases; unmatched junction nucleotides: 5. This CDR3 region has 15 residues. CDR1 is SGHTA and CDR2 is FQGTGA in the germline V gene. CDR3 in DNA: TGTGCCAGCAGCTTAACGGCTGGCGGGAGCTACGAGCAGTACTTC. Translation gives CASSLTAGGSYEQYF.

Remarks on this clone: A much larger clone sits a single nucleotide away, making a read error possible. The chain joins TRBV5-5 to TRBJ2-2, with D unclear. V lost 0 bases and J lost 2, with 2 bases in between. Germline lookup yields CDR1 SGHKS and CDR2 YYEKEE (reference sequence). The CDR3 loop spans 13 amino acids. The CDR3 spells CASSLVNTGELFF. CDR3 sequence (DNA): TGTGCCAGCAGCTTGGTAAACACCGGGGAGCTGTTTTTT. Filled out from reference TRBV5-5 and TRBJ2-2, the complete variable domain reads DAGVTQSPTHLIKTRGQQVTLRCSPISGHKSVSWYQQVLGQGPQFIFQYYEKEERGRGNFPDRFSARQFPNYSSELNVNALLLGDSALYLCASSLVNTGELFFGEGSRLTVL.

This chain uses TRBV6-5 with TRBJ1-4, with D uncertain. The germline V and J ends were trimmed by 2 bases and 2 bases, with 6 bases remaining between them. The CDR3 length is 14 residues. Germline CDR1 reads MNHEY; CDR2 reads SVGAGI. CDR3 region: CASSYGPTNEKLFF. The CDR3 DNA reads as TGTGCCAGCAGTTACGGGCCTACTAATGAAAAACTGTTTTTT.

The V and J genes are TRBV27 and TRBJ2-1, with 9 bases matching TRBD1. The CDR3 consists of 14 residues. Looked up from germline, CDR1 is MNHEY and CDR2 is SMNVEV (reference sequence). With V trimmed by 4 bases and J by 7 bases, 5 bases remained unmatched. The DNA of the CDR3 is TGTGCCAGCAGTTCGTACAGGGGGCGAAATGAGCAGTTCTTC. It specifies CASSSYRGRNEQFF.

This clone has only one observation. V usage is TRBV18 and J usage is TRBJ1-5; D call uncertain. Germline V gene lookup returns CDR1 KGHSH and CDR2 LQKENI. The CDR3 is made up of 15 amino acids. Trimming took off 5 bases at V and 1 base at J, with 12 bases between the two ends. The CDR3 protein is CASSGGGPSNQPQHF. CDR3 in DNA: TGTGCCAGCTCAGGCGGAGGTCCAAGCAATCAGCCCCAGCATTTT.

This chain connects TRBV5-4 to TRBJ1-4, with 9 bases aligning to TRBD1. V dropped 2 bases and J dropped 8; count of bases not matched to a gene: 13. Germline assignment: CDR1 SGHNT and CDR2 YYREEE (reference sequence). The CDR3 has 17 residues. The CDR3 nucleotides read TGTGCCAGCAGCTTCTCCGGGACAGGGTCTAAAGGGGAAAAACTGTTTTTT. This gives the protein CASSFSGTGSKGEKLFF.

The chain links TRBV28 to TRBJ1-1; 8 nucleotides line up with TRBD1. The CDR3 has 14 residues. Trimming took 6 bases from V and 4 from J; bases not matched to a gene: 7. Per the germline V gene, CDR1 is MDHEN and CDR2 is SYDVKM. The chain's CDR3 is CASRKGQVGTEAFF. CDR3 bases: TGTGCCAGCAGAAAGGGACAGGTGGGCACTGAAGCTTTCTTT.

As concerns this clone: The CDR3 does not close with the conserved phenylalanine or tryptophan, likely indicating a read error. V usage is TRBV30 and J usage is TRBJ2-3; unclear D gene. This CDR3 comprises 11 residues. CDR1 GTSNPN and CDR2 SVGIG come from the germline V gene (reference sequence). V was shortened by 4 bases and J by 8 bases, with 10 bases between the two germline ends. This chain's CDR3 is CAWKPVGTQYS. The CDR3 nucleotides read TGTGCCTGGAAACCCGTGGGTACGCAGTATTCT.

This clone has a handful of counts. A much larger clone lies one base from this, so it may be a read error. V gene TRBV30 combines with J gene TRBJ1-1, with a weak D call TRBD1 (5 bases). This CDR3 spans 12 amino acids. Trimming cost V 2 bases and J 11 bases, with 15 bases left between them. Germline V gene sequence: CDR1 GTSNPN, CDR2 SVGIG (reference sequence). The CDR3 protein is CAWSSDILDAFF. CDR3 sequence (DNA): TGTGCCTGGAGTTCGGACATCCTTGATGCTTTCTTT.

The chain links TRBV15 to TRBJ2-7; 8 bases align to TRBD2. Looked up from germline, CDR1 is LNHNV and CDR2 is YYDKDF (reference sequence). This CDR3 has 15 residues. Unmatched junction bases numbered 7, after V lost 1 base and J lost 5 bases. CDR3 region: CATSRAAGDSDEQYF. In DNA form, the CDR3 reads TGTGCCACCAGCAGAGCAGCGGGAGATAGCGACGAGCAGTACTTC.

This rearrangement joins TRBV7-3 to TRBJ1-2, with a possible D match to TRBD1 (5 bases). CDR1 is SGHTA, CDR2 FQGTGA, per germline. V shed 3 bases and J shed 4 bases, with 9 bases lying between them. CDR3 length: 13 residues. CDR3 coding DNA: TGTGCCAGCAGCTTGAGTCAGGGCTATGGCTACACCTTC. It specifies CASSLSQGYGYTF.

This chain uses TRBV5-4 with TRBJ2-3, with 9 bases lining up with TRBD2. This CDR3 comprises 13 residues. The J segment lost 1 base and the V segment lost 10 bases, leaving 4 bases of the junction unmatched. CDR1 and CDR2 (germline): SGHNT, YYREEE (reference sequence). Here the CDR3 DNA reads TGTGCCGGGCGGACTAGCGGCACAGATACGCAGTATTTT. This codes for CAGRTSGTDTQYF.

The genes are TRBV6-1 and TRBJ2-7, with a tentative D call TRBD1 (6 bases). CDR1 is MNHNS, CDR2 SASEGT, per germline. CDR3 length: 13 amino acids. The V gene lost 2 bases and the J gene lost 4 bases, with 9 bases spanning the gap. This CDR3 is CASSESTGYEQYF. CDR3 in DNA: TGTGCCAGCAGTGAATCTACAGGGTACGAGCAGTACTTC.

Worth noting for this clone: Sequence at one end of the junction differs from germline and may be a read error. V is TRBV2 and J is TRBJ2-7; 7 bases match TRBD1. The CDR3 sequence is 15 residues long. The germline gives CDR1 SNHLY, CDR2 FYNNEI. In DNA form, the CDR3 reads TGTGCCAGCAGGGAAGGACAGGACCCCTCCTACGAGCAGTACTTC. It codes for CASREGQDPSYEQYF.

The rearrangement joins TRBV27 to TRBJ2-7; D gene uncertain. The CDR3 spans 14 residues. V dropped 2 bases and J dropped 0 bases, with 8 bases sitting between them. From germline, CDR1 is MNHEY and CDR2 SMNVEV (reference sequence). The DNA for the CDR3 is TGTGCCAGCAGTTTAGCGTGGGGCTCCTACGAGCAGTACTTC. This encodes CASSLAWGSYEQYF.

The V and J genes are TRBV11-3 and TRBJ2-3, with D unclear. The germline V gene has CDR1 SGHNT and CDR2 YENEEA. This CDR3 has 12 amino acids. V was shortened by 5 bases and J by 8 bases, with 11 bases between the two germline ends. The CDR3 loop reads CASSRELGTQYF. CDR3 in DNA: TGTGCCAGCAGCCGCGAGTTGGGTACGCAGTATTTT. Full variable domain (missing parts from reference TRBV11-3 and TRBJ2-3): EAGVVQSPRYKIIEKKQPVAFWCNPISGHNTLYWYLQNLGQGPELLIRYENEEAVDDSQLPKDRFSAERLKGVDSTLKIQPAELGDSAVYLCASSRELGTQYFGPGTRLTVL.

The chain combines TRBV7-2 with TRBJ2-5; 10 nucleotides agree with TRBD2. The CDR3 totals 17 residues. V shed 1 base, J shed 2 bases, and the junction held 7 bases outside the gene matches. Germline V lookup: CDR1 SGHTA, CDR2 FQGNSA. DNA for the CDR3: TGTGCCAGCAGCTTAGTTCCTAGCGGGAGTTGGCAAGAGACCCAGTACTTC. It codes for CASSLVPSGSWQETQYF.

The chain recombines TRBV19 with TRBJ2-2; 8 bases fit TRBD2. Germline CDR1 is LNHDA and CDR2 is SQIVND (reference sequence). The CDR3 is 15 amino acids. V trimming: 5 bases; J trimming: 5 bases; junction bases outside the gene matches: 7. CDR3 nucleotide sequence: TGTGCCAGTAGTTCAAGCGGGAGCCGTACCGGGGAGCTGTTTTTT. Translation: CASSSSGSRTGELFF.

The chain recombines TRBV1 with TRBJ1-2. TRBV1 is recorded as a pseudogene. The CDR3 extends over 16 amino acids. The DNA for the CDR3 is TGCACCAGCAGTGTCGACGTTGTGCGAAAGACCTATGGCTACACCTTC. Its translation is CTSSVDVVRKTYGYTF.

V is TRBV6-1 and J is TRBJ2-1; D may match TRBD1 or TRBD2 (5 bases each). The CDR3 loop spans 13 amino acids. Trimming removed 3 bases from V and 9 bases from J, with 12 bases in between. Germline assignment: CDR1 MNHNS and CDR2 SASEGT. This CDR3 reads CASSELPGGEQFF. CDR3 nucleotides: TGTGCCAGCAGTGAGCTTCCTGGGGGTGAGCAGTTCTTC.

V and J are TRBV19 and TRBJ2-5; 8 bases align to TRBD2. From germline, CDR1 is LNHDA and CDR2 SQIVND (reference sequence). This CDR3 spans 15 amino acids. V trimming: 3 bases; J trimming: 5 bases; junction bases outside the gene matches: 8. The CDR3 here is CASSMQRERGETQYF. For the CDR3, the DNA is TGTGCCAGTAGTATGCAGCGGGAGAGGGGGGAGACCCAGTACTTC. Based on the CDR3 plus reference TRBV19 and TRBJ2-5, the full variable domain is DGGITQSPKYLFRKEGQNVTLSCEQNLNHDAMYWYRQDPGQGLRLIYYSQIVNDFQKGDIAEGYSVSREKKESFPLTVTSAQKNPTAFYLCASSMQRERGETQYFGPGTRLLVL.

This chain joins TRBV7-2 and TRBJ1-1, with D maybe TRBD1 (5 bases). The CDR3 length is 15 residues. Germline CDR1 is SGHTA and CDR2 is FQGNSA. V lost 5 bases and J 4 bases, leaving 17 bases between the germline ends. CDR3: CASSRSVQGGTEAFF. Written as DNA, the CDR3 is TGTGCCAGCAGCCGCTCGGTCCAGGGCGGCACTGAAGCTTTCTTT.

Concerning this clone: A read error may explain this, as a much larger clone is one base away. This chain links TRBV11-3 with TRBJ2-2; D is ambiguous. Trimming took off 7 bases at V and 6 bases at J, with 9 bases between the two ends. The germline gives CDR1 SGHNT, CDR2 YENEEA. This CDR3 region has 12 residues. CDR3 DNA: TGTGCCAGCAACTTGAGTTCCGGGGAGCTGTTTTTT. Encoded protein: CASNLSSGELFF.

The V and J genes are TRBV5-4 and TRBJ2-2; TRBD1 is a possible D gene (6 bases). CDR1 SGHNT and CDR2 YYREEE come from the germline V gene (reference sequence). Trimming stripped 0 bases from V and 1 base from J, with 13 bases between. The CDR3 consists of 17 residues. The CDR3 nucleotides are TGTGCCAGCAGCTTGGGGGGGACACCTAAGAACACCGGGGAGCTGTTTTTT. Translation: CASSLGGTPKNTGELFF.

The CDR3 region is CASSAQGVGEQYF. The CDR3, as DNA: TGTGCCAGCAGCGCACAGGGAGTGGGCGAGCAGTACTTC. The chain uses TRBV9 and TRBJ2-7; tentative D call: TRBD1 (6 bases). Germline CDR1 and CDR2: SGDLS and YYNGEE. The CDR3 length is 13 residues. Trimming shortened V by 3 bases and J by 6 bases, and 13 bases separated the two germline ends. Full variable domain (missing parts from reference TRBV9 and TRBJ2-7): DSGVTQTPKHLITATGQRVTLRCSPRSGDLSVYWYQQSLDQGLQFLIQYYNGEERAKGNILERFSAQQFPDLHSELNLSSLELGDSALYFCASSAQGVGEQYFGPGTRLTVT.

V is TRBV13 and J is TRBJ2-7; 8 bases are shared with TRBD2. J was trimmed by 6 bases and V by 0 bases; bases with no gene match: 7. CDR3 size: 15 residues. Germline values: CDR1 PRHDT, CDR2 FYEKMQ (reference sequence). The CDR3 here is CASSLGGRASIEQYF. CDR3 DNA sequence: TGTGCCAGCAGCTTAGGCGGGAGGGCCTCTATCGAGCAGTACTTC.